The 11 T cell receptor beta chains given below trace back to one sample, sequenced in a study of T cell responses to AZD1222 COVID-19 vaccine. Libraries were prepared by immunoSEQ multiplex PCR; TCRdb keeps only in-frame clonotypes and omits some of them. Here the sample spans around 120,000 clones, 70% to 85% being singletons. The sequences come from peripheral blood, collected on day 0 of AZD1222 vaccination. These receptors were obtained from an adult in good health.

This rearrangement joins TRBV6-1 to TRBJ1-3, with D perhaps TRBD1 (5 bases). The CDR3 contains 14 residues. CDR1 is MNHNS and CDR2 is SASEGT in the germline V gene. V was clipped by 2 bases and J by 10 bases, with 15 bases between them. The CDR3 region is CASSEKGPPGTIYF. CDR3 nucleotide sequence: TGTGCCAGCAGTGAAAAGGGACCCCCGGGGACCATATATTTT.

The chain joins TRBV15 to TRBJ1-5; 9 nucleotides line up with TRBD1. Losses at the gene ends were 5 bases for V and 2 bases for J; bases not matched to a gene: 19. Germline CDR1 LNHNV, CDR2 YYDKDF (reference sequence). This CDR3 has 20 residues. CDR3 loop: CATSPIRQGVLQYGNQPQHF. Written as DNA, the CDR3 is TGTGCCACCAGCCCGATCAGACAGGGGGTGCTCCAGTATGGCAATCAGCCCCAGCATTTT.

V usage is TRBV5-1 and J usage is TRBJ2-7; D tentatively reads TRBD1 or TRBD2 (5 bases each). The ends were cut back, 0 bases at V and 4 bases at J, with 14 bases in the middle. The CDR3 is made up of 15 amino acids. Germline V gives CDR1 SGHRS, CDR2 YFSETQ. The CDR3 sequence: CASSLVGTPTYEQYF. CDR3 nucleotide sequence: TGCGCCAGCAGCTTGGTTGGGACCCCAACTTACGAGCAGTACTTC.

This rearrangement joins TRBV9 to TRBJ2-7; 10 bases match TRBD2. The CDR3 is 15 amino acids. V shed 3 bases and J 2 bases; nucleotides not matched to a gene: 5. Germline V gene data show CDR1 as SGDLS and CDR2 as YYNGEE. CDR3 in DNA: TGTGCCAGCAGCGCACTAGCGGGGAATACCTACGAGCAGTACTTC. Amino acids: CASSALAGNTYEQYF.

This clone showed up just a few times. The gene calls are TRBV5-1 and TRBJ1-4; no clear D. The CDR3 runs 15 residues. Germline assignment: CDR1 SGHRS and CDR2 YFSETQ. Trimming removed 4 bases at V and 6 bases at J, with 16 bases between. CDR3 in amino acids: CASSPAGSSDEKLFF. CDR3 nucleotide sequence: TGCGCCAGCAGCCCCGCCGGGTCAAGTGATGAAAAACTGTTTTTT.

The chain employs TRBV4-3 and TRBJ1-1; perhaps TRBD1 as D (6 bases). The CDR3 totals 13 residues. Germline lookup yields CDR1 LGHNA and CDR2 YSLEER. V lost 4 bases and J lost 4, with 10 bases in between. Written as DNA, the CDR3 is TGCGCCAGCAGCCTAGGGGGGGGCACTGAAGCTTTCTTT. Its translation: CASSLGGGTEAFF.

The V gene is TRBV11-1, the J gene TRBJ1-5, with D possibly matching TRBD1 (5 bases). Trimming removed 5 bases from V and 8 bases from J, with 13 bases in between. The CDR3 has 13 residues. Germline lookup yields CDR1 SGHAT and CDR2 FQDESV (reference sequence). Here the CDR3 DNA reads TGTGCCAGCAGCCGTAGTGGGGGTGAGCCCCAGCATTTT. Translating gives CASSRSGGEPQHF.

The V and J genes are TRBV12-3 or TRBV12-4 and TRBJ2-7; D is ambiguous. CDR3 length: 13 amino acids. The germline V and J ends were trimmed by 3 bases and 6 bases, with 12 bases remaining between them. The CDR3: CASSLIPASEQYF. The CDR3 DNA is TGTGCCAGCAGTTTGATCCCGGCCTCCGAGCAGTACTTC.

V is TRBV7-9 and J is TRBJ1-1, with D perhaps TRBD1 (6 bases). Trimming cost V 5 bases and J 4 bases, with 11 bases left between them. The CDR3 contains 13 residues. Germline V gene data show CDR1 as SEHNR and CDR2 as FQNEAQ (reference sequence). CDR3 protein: CASSSRGSTEAFF. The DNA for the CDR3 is TGTGCCAGCAGCAGCAGGGGAAGCACTGAAGCTTTCTTT.

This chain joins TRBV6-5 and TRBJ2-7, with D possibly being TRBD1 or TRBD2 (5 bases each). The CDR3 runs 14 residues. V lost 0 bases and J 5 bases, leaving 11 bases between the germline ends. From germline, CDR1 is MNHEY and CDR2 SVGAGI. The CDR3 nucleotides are TGTGCCAGCAGTTACTCGAGGGGTTTCGACGAGCAGTACTTC. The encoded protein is CASSYSRGFDEQYF.

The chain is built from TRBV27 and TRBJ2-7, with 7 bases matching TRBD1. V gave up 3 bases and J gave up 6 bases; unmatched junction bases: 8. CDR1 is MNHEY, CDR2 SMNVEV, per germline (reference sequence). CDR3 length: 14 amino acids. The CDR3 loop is CASSLFRGRSEQYF. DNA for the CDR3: TGTGCCAGCAGTTTGTTTAGGGGGCGGTCCGAGCAGTACTTC.